A selection of T cell receptor beta chains follows, all from one sample in a study of cytomegalovirus exposure and HLA in healthy donors. Method: immunoSEQ multiplex PCR; TCRdb's copy keeps in-frame clones and lacks some. The sample contains about 120,000 clones, roughly 74% of which appear only once. Input material: PBMCs. Source of these receptors: a woman aged 25 to 39 in good health and CMV-seronegative. CDR3s include the opening cysteine and the closing phenylalanine or tryptophan. The order of the fields is J gene, D gene, clone size, V gene, CDR3 DNA, CDR3 protein. The D gene is left open where the match is weak. For some rows the clone size is stated as once, few or many, or as a class when expanded; others skip it.

>TRBJ2-3|-|-|TRBV18
TGTGCCAGCTCACCAGAAAGGGGAAGGGCAGATACGCAGTATTTT
CASSPERGRADTQYF
>TRBJ1-2|-|-|TRBV7-2
TGTGCCAGCAGCGTACACAGGGCAAACTATGGCTACACCTTC
CASSVHRANYGYTF
>TRBJ2-1|-|once|TRBV6-4
TGTGCCAGCAGTTTGACAGATGTATCCTACAATGAGCAGTTCTTC
CASSLTDVSYNEQFF
>TRBJ1-1|-|-|TRBV10-3
TGTGCCATCAGTCGACAGGTCCCAGGAGACACTGAAGCTTTCTTT
CAISRQVPGDTEAFF
>TRBJ2-7|-|-|TRBV14
TGTGCCAGCAGCCAAGGAGACAGGATGGAATTC
CASSQGDRMEF
>TRBJ2-1|TRBD2|-|TRBV28
TGTGCCAGCAGTGTGGTAGCGGGAGGATACAATGAGCAGTTCTTC
CASSVVAGGYNEQFF
>TRBJ1-2|TRBD1|-|TRBV7-2
TGTGCCAGCAGCTGGGGACAGGCGTTCAACTATGGCTACACCTTC
CASSWGQAFNYGYTF
>TRBJ1-1|TRBD1|-|TRBV19
TGTGCCAGTAGTCTACAGGACAGGGGCGTTACGAACACTGAAGCTTTCTTT
CASSLQDRGVTNTEAFF
>TRBJ1-2|TRBD1|-|TRBV29-1
TGCAGCGCCCGGACAGGGTTCGGCTATGGCTACACCTTC
CSARTGFGYGYTF
>TRBJ1-1|TRBD1|once|TRBV12-5
TGTGCTAGTGGTTTGGGGACAGGGACAGGTGGGGCTGAAGCTTTCTTT
CASGLGTGTGGAEAFF
>TRBJ1-1|-|-|TRBV19
TGTGCCAGTAGTATAGAGGAGATGAGCACTGAAGCTTTCTTT
CASSIEEMSTEAFF